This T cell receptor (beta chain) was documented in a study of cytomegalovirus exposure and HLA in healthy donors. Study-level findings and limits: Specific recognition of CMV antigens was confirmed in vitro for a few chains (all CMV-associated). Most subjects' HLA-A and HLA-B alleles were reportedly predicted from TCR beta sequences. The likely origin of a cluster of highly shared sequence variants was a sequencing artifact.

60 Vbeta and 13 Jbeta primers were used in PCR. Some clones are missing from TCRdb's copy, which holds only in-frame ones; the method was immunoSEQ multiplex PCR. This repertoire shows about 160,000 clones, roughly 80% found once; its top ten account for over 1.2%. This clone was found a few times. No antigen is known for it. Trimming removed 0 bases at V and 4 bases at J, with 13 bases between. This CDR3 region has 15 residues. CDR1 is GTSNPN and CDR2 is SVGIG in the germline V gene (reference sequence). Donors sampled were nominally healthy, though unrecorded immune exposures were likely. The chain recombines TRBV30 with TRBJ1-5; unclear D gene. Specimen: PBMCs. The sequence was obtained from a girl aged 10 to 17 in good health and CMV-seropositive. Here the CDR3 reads CAWSVRGGLNQPQHF. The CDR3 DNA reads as TGTGCCTGGAGTGTACGGGGTGGGTTGAATCAGCCCCAGCATTTT.